Listed below are T cell receptor beta chains from one sample, sequenced in a study of blood T cell repertoires in COVID-19. Only in-frame clones appear in the TCRdb table, and some are missing; sequencing was by immunoSEQ multiplex PCR. The sample records fewer than 250,000 clones, about 87% being singletons. Sequenced sample: PBMCs or T cells enriched from blood (not recorded which). Receptors originate from a woman in her thirties who had been exposed to COVID-19. Each CDR3 is given with its conserved first and last residue. The D gene is left open where the match is weak. A clone size is listed for some rows: how often the clone was seen (once, few, many), or a class if it is expanded.

v_gene	j_gene	abundance	d_gene	CDR3aa	CDR3nt
TRBV5-1	TRBJ1-5	once	TRBD1	CASSLGQGEEPQHF	TGCGCCAGCAGCTTGGGACAGGGAGAGGAGCCCCAGCATTTT
TRBV6-1	TRBJ1-5	.	.	CASSPPGGGNQPQHF	TGTGCCAGCAGTCCTCCGGGGGGAGGTAATCAGCCCCAGCATTTT
TRBV7-9	TRBJ2-1	.	TRBD2	CAADSGRSGEQFF	TGTGCCGCGGATAGCGGGAGAAGCGGTGAGCAGTTCTTC
TRBV5-4	TRBJ1-2	.	.	CASSRWEGRDGYTF	TGTGCCAGCAGCCGCTGGGAGGGGAGAGACGGCTACACCTTC
TRBV3-1/TRBV3-2	TRBJ2-1	.	.	CASSQAVLTYNEQFF	TGTGCCAGCAGCCAAGCGGTCCTTACCTACAATGAGCAGTTCTTC
TRBV27	TRBJ2-7	.	TRBD2	CASSPGLAGGLADEQYF	TGTGCCAGCAGTCCGGGACTAGCGGGAGGGCTGGCTGACGAGCAGTACTTC
TRBV11-3	TRBJ1-1	.	TRBD1	CASSPTGMGTEAFF	TGTGCCAGCAGCCCGACAGGGATGGGCACTGAAGCTTTCTTT
TRBV5-1	TRBJ2-7	.	TRBD2	CASSFRTSGLHEQYF	TGCGCCAGCAGCTTCCGGACTAGCGGCTTGCACGAGCAGTACTTC
TRBV30	TRBJ2-7	.	.	CAWSVQDRSEQYF	TGTGCCTGGAGTGTACAGGACCGCTCAGAGCAGTACTTC
TRBV3-1/TRBV3-2	TRBJ2-5	.	.	CASSRQDSETQYF	TGTGCCAGCAGCCGACAGGACTCGGAGACCCAGTACTTC
TRBV6-1	TRBJ2-3	.	TRBD2	CASSEVSGGTDTQYF	TGTGCCAGCAGTGAAGTGAGCGGGGGGACAGATACGCAGTATTTT
TRBV3-1/TRBV3-2	TRBJ2-3	.	.	CASSLDGSGPDTQYF	TGTGCCAGCAGCCTTGACGGGAGTGGACCAGATACGCAGTATTTT
TRBV7-9	TRBJ1-1	few	.	CASSLESGLGTEAFF	TGTGCCAGCAGCTTAGAATCAGGGTTGGGCACTGAAGCTTTCTTT
TRBV4-1	TRBJ2-1	once	.	CASSHQQGGGGGEQFF	TGCGCCAGCAGCCACCAACAGGGTGGAGGCGGCGGTGAGCAGTTCTTC
TRBV13	TRBJ1-2	.	.	CASSSTRGYGYTF	TGTGCCAGCAGCTCTACTCGGGGCTATGGCTACACCTTC
TRBV24-1	TRBJ2-1	.	TRBD1	CATSDPPPGTGTYNEQFF	TGTGCCACCAGTGATCCCCCCCCCGGGACAGGAACCTACAATGAGCAGTTCTTC
TRBV30	TRBJ1-1	once	.	CAWSTQIGNTEAFF	TGTGCCTGGAGCACACAAATTGGGAACACTGAAGCTTTCTTT
TRBV10-3	TRBJ2-7	.	.	CAINSGHFSYEQYF	TGTGCCATCAACAGCGGGCACTTTTCCTACGAGCAGTACTTC
TRBV30	TRBJ1-6	.	.	CAWSRQANSPLHF	TGTGCCTGGAGCAGGCAGGCGAATTCACCCCTCCACTTT
TRBV30	TRBJ2-3	.	TRBD2	CAWKTSGSTDTQYF	TGTGCCTGGAAGACTAGCGGGAGCACAGATACGCAGTATTTT
TRBV27	TRBJ1-2	.	.	CASTPRTGTPYGYTF	TGTGCCAGCACTCCCCGAACCGGGACACCTTATGGCTACACCTTC
TRBV9	TRBJ1-4	.	TRBD1	CASSLGTGRHEKLFF	TGTGCCAGCAGCTTAGGGACAGGGAGGCACGAAAAACTGTTTTTT
TRBV2	TRBJ2-3	.	.	CASSEPSGSTDTQYF	TGTGCCAGCAGTGAACCCAGCGGGAGCACAGATACGCAGTATTTT
TRBV5-6	TRBJ2-1	.	TRBD2	CASSSPGLAGALRNNEQFF	TGTGCCAGCAGCTCCCCTGGACTAGCGGGTGCCCTGAGGAACAATGAGCAGTTCTTC
TRBV18	TRBJ1-1	.	.	CASSLGQNTEAFF	TGTGCCAGCTCACTTGGACAGAACACTGAAGCTTTCTTT
TRBV10-2	TRBJ2-3	.	TRBD2	CASRSSGTSISPATDTQYF	TGCGCCAGCAGGTCTTCCGGGACTAGCATCTCCCCAGCCACAGATACGCAGTATTTT
TRBV28	TRBJ2-1	.	.	CASSLGGTYNEQFF	TGTGCCAGCAGTTTAGGAGGGACTTACAATGAGCAGTTCTTC
TRBV5-6	TRBJ2-7	.	TRBD1	CASSRTGSYEQYF	TGTGCCAGCAGCCGGACAGGGTCCTACGAGCAGTACTTC
TRBV10-2	TRBJ2-1	.	TRBD1	CATVTGGAYNEQFF	TGCGCCACCGTTACAGGGGGCGCCTACAATGAGCAGTTCTTC
TRBV11-1	TRBJ1-1	few	.	CASSLIRAGEAFF	TGTGCCAGCAGCTTAATCAGGGCGGGGGAGGCTTTCTTT
TRBV10-3	TRBJ1-1	few	TRBD1	CAITRTGGDTEAFF	TGTGCCATCACCCGGACAGGGGGCGATACTGAAGCTTTCTTT
TRBV19	TRBJ1-5	once	.	CASRRDASNQPQHF	TGTGCCAGTAGGCGAGATGCGAGCAATCAGCCCCAGCATTTT
TRBV7-3	TRBJ2-1	once	TRBD1	CASSPQTGNFNEQFF	TGTGCCAGCAGCCCCCAGACAGGGAATTTCAATGAGCAGTTCTTC
TRBV27	TRBJ2-3	.	TRBD2	CASSPNSGRVLDTQYF	TGTGCCAGCAGTCCCAATAGCGGGAGAGTTTTAGATACGCAGTATTTT
TRBV5-1	TRBJ2-7	.	.	CASSFGGLDEQYF	TGCGCCAGCAGCTTCGGCGGGTTGGACGAGCAGTACTTC
TRBV5-1	TRBJ1-5	.	.	CASSLASLGAPTQYSNQPQHF	TGCGCCAGCAGCTTGGCCTCTTTAGGGGCTCCCACCCAATATAGCAATCAGCCCCAGCATTTT
TRBV27	TRBJ1-5	.	TRBD1	CASSFGTDNQPQHF	TGTGCCAGCAGTTTCGGGACAGATAATCAGCCCCAGCATTTT
TRBV4-2	TRBJ1-2	.	.	CASSQDGGGAQNYGYTF	TGTGCCAGCAGCCAAGATGGGGGAGGGGCGCAAAACTATGGCTACACCTTC
TRBV28	TRBJ2-5	.	.	CASTQRSGGEETQYF	TGTGCCAGCACCCAAAGGAGCGGCGGAGAGGAGACCCAGTACTTC
TRBV27	TRBJ1-1	.	.	CASSLFHGSGLRAFF	TGTGCCAGCAGTTTATTCCACGGGTCCGGCCTGAGGGCTTTCTTT
TRBV11-2	TRBJ2-7	.	TRBD1	CASSRGTANLEQYF	TGTGCCTCTTCGAGGGGGACAGCAAACCTCGAGCAGTACTTC
TRBV6-4	TRBJ1-2	.	TRBD1	CASSRDRGEFYGYTF	TGTGCCAGCAGCCGGGACAGGGGAGAGTTCTATGGCTACACCTTC
TRBV18	TRBJ1-3	.	.	CASSQQTGTGNTIYF	TGTGCCAGCTCACAACAGACGGGGACTGGAAACACCATATATTTT
TRBV28	TRBJ1-2	.	TRBD1	CASTFDRVFYGYTF	TGTGCCAGCACCTTCGACAGGGTGTTCTATGGCTACACCTTC
TRBV15	TRBJ1-6	.	TRBD1	CATSHEQGLHSPLHF	TGTGCCACCAGCCATGAACAGGGGTTGCATTCACCCCTCCACTTT
TRBV7-3	TRBJ2-2	once	TRBD2	CASSPLAGVNTGELFF	TGTGCCAGCAGCCCTCTAGCGGGAGTGAACACCGGGGAGCTGTTTTTT
TRBV4-2	TRBJ2-6	many	TRBD1	CASSQGTGFSGANVLTF	TGTGCCAGCAGCCAAGGGACAGGGTTCTCTGGGGCCAACGTCCTGACTTTC
TRBV4-2	TRBJ2-2	.	TRBD2	CASSPGSREVGELFF	TGTGCCAGCAGCCCGGGGTCACGGGAGGTCGGGGAGCTGTTTTTT